The clone carrying this T cell receptor beta chain showed up just a few times. The CDR3 consists of 14 residues. Per germline, CDR1 ENHRY and CDR2 SYGVKD. V lost 8 bases to trimming and J lost 8 bases; unmatched junction nucleotides: 12. This entry comes from a study of T cells after yellow fever vaccination. From the 5' RACE reads, TCRdb called clonotypes with MiXCR, one entry per CDR3 protein. The table has approximately 90,000 distinct CDR3 sequences, 4.5% to 6% seen once. The origin of this receptor is a man aged 18 to 29 who received the YFV17D yellow fever vaccine. The starting material was CD8+ T cells sorted from PBMCs, obtained 10 days after the yellow fever booster vaccination. The chain recombines TRBV10-3 with TRBJ1-5; TRBD1 matches 7 bases. CDR3 amino acids: CAIARDSSSEPQHF. CDR3 in DNA: TGTGCCATCGCACGGGACAGCTCAAGCGAGCCCCAGCATTTT.